The 24 T cell receptor beta chains reported below all come from one sample, sequenced in a study of blood T cells in healthy people across ages. Sample-barcoded 5' priming and a J-beta primer mix drove a second PCR of about 6 to 12 cycles. TCRdb reanalysed the 5' RACE reads using MiXCR and keeps one entry per CDR3 protein. The sample yields about 1.4 million distinct CDR3 sequences, around 59% seen once. The sample comprised blood. The receptors originated from a man aged 18 to 30 in good health.

CDR3 sequence reads: CASAMTHNYSPLHF. The CDR3 coding sequence is TGTGCCAGCGCTATGACACACAACTACTCACCCCTCCACTTT. The chain links TRBV27 to TRBJ1-6; no firm D call. CDR1 MNHEY and CDR2 SMNVEV come from the germline V gene (reference sequence). The V and J ends lost 8 bases and 10 bases respectively, with 18 bases between them. The length of the CDR3 is 14 residues.

This clonotype was counted a few times. V gene TRBV4-2 combines with J gene TRBJ2-7, with TRBD1 matching 7 bases. From germline, CDR1 is LGHNA and CDR2 YNFKEQ. V shed 2 bases and J 2 bases; nucleotides not matched to a gene: 6. CDR3 size: 15 residues. CDR3 coding DNA: TGTGCCAGCAGCCAAAATTTCGGGACAGCCTACGAGCAGTACTTC. Its protein product is CASSQNFGTAYEQYF.

The chain is built from TRBV12-3 or TRBV12-4 and TRBJ2-1; 9 bases are shared with TRBD2. The V segment lost 5 bases and the J segment 0 bases; nucleotides outside the gene matches: 2. The CDR3 has 15 residues. For the CDR3, the DNA is TGTGCCAGCAGTCGCGGGGGGGGCTCCTACAATGAGCAGTTCTTC. Translating gives CASSRGGGSYNEQFF.

V usage is TRBV7-9 and J usage is TRBJ2-7, with D unresolved. V was cut by 5 bases and J by 0 bases, with 14 bases left in between. The CDR3 loop spans 15 amino acids. In germline, CDR1 is SEHNR, CDR2 FQNEAQ (reference sequence). CDR3 bases: TGTGCCAGCAGCCCGATTGTAGGGCCCTCCTACGAGCAGTACTTC. It encodes CASSPIVGPSYEQYF.

The chain has TRBV29-1 and TRBJ1-1; TRBD1 matches at 7 bases. The J segment lost 0 bases and the V segment lost 7 bases, leaving 8 bases of the junction unmatched. CDR3 size: 14 residues. Germline CDR1 and CDR2: SQVTM and ANQGSEA. CDR3: CSAERGQMNTEAFF. CDR3 nucleotides: TGCAGCGCCGAGAGGGGACAGATGAACACTGAAGCTTTCTTT.

The genes are TRBV20-1 and TRBJ2-4, with 12 bases fitting TRBD2. This CDR3 is built from 19 residues. CDR1 is DFQATT and CDR2 is SNEGSKA in the germline V gene (reference sequence). The J segment lost 5 bases and the V segment lost 6 bases, leaving 20 bases of the junction unmatched. The CDR3 here is CSALGLAGGPRKAENIQYF. The CDR3 nucleotides are TGCAGTGCCCTCGGCCTAGCGGGGGGGCCGCGTAAGGCGGAAAACATTCAGTACTTC.

In its sample, this clonotype was seen a few times. This sequence joins TRBV5-1 and TRBJ2-5; D gene unclear. The CDR3 runs to 14 residues. V was cut by 4 bases and J by 4 bases, with 14 bases left in between. Germline V gene sequence: CDR1 SGHRS, CDR2 YFSETQ. The CDR3 coding sequence is TGCGCCAGCAGCCGCAGAGGATTTTCAGAGACCCAGTACTTC. Its protein product is CASSRRGFSETQYF.

Turning to this clonotype: Just one base apart from a much larger clone, this may be a read error. V gene TRBV29-1 combines with J gene TRBJ2-5; a possible D gene is TRBD1 (6 bases). This CDR3 spans 14 amino acids. Germline V lookup: CDR1 SQVTM, CDR2 ANQGSEA. In DNA form, the CDR3 reads TGCGGCGTTGGGCTGCTGACAGGTTACAATGAGCAGTACTTC. It yields the protein CGVGLLTGYNEQYF.

The chain has TRBV4-2 and TRBJ2-5; D possibly corresponds to TRBD1 (5 bases). Germline values: CDR1 LGHNA, CDR2 YNFKEQ. The CDR3 length is 15 residues. Trimming removed 0 bases at V and 3 bases at J, with 11 bases between. CDR3 bases: TGTGCCAGCAGCCAAGATCCTAGGGGTAAAGAGACCCAGTACTTC. This gives the protein CASSQDPRGKETQYF.

V and J are TRBV7-9 and TRBJ2-6, with 9 bases matching TRBD1. The V segment lost 5 bases and the J segment 5 bases; nucleotides outside the gene matches: 7. Looked up from germline, CDR1 is SEHNR and CDR2 is FQNEAQ (reference sequence). The length of the CDR3 is 16 residues. CDR3 in DNA: TGTGCCAGCAGCCTCGACACAGGGGGCTGGGCCAACGTCCTGACTTTC. As protein: CASSLDTGGWANVLTF.

This clonotype has more than one count but fewer than ten. The chain combines TRBV5-5 with TRBJ2-1, with 9 bases matching TRBD2. The CDR3 consists of 15 residues. The V and J ends lost 1 base and 6 bases, in that order; junction bases with no gene match: 5. Germline V CDR1 and CDR2: SGHKS, YYEKEE (reference sequence). The CDR3 is CASSLMLAGLNEQFF. The CDR3, as DNA: TGTGCCAGCAGCTTGATGCTAGCGGGACTCAATGAGCAGTTCTTC.

A word on this clonotype: Mismatch with germline at one junction end may stem from a read error. This chain joins TRBV7-9 and TRBJ2-2; D perhaps matches TRBD2 (6 bases). CDR3 size: 16 residues. Germline assignment: CDR1 SEHNR and CDR2 FQNEAQ (reference sequence). CDR3: CASTILLDVHTGGLFF. The CDR3 DNA follows: TGTGCCAGCACCATTCTCTTAGATGTTCACACCGGGGGGCTGTTTTTT.

This clonotype occurred a few times. V gene TRBV12-3 or TRBV12-4 combines with J gene TRBJ1-4; unclear D gene. V was cut by 6 bases and J by 0 bases, with 8 bases left in between. The CDR3 has 14 amino acids. The CDR3 DNA reads as TGTGCCAGCAGCGGACGGACAACTAATGAAAAACTGTTTTTT. Amino acid sequence: CASSGRTTNEKLFF.

This sequence joins TRBV29-1 and TRBJ2-7, with TRBD1 as a possible D gene (6 bases). The CDR3 is 14 amino acids. Germline lookup yields CDR1 SQVTM and CDR2 ANQGSEA. V lost 4 bases and J 0 bases, leaving 13 bases between the germline ends. The DNA of the CDR3 is TGCAGCGTTGTCCGTTACAGGGACTCCTACGAGCAGTACTTC. Translation: CSVVRYRDSYEQYF.

The genes are TRBV12-3 or TRBV12-4 and TRBJ2-1; TRBD2 might be the D (6 bases). V lost 4 bases to trimming and J lost 6 bases, with 19 bases between them. There are 16 residues in the CDR3. The CDR3 bases are TGTGCCAGCAGTTCCATAGGCGGGAATCAAATCAATGAGCAGTTCTTC. Translation: CASSSIGGNQINEQFF.

This clonotype appeared a single time. The chain combines TRBV4-1 with TRBJ2-3, with D perhaps assigned TRBD1 or TRBD2 (5 bases each). The CDR3 covers 16 residues. Germline V CDR1 and CDR2: MGHRA, YSYEKL. Between the trimmed V and J ends, which lost 4 bases and 0 bases, there was a span of 14 bases. The CDR3 region is CASSLLRGSSTDTQYF. As DNA, the CDR3 is TGCGCCAGCAGCCTACTGAGGGGATCTAGCACAGATACGCAGTATTTT.

The gene calls are TRBV5-6 and TRBJ2-5; D is unresolved. The better agreement between TRBJ2-7 and the DNA end casts doubt on the J call. This CDR3 region has 13 residues. CDR1 is SGHDT and CDR2 is YYEEEE in the germline V gene. This CDR3 is CASGNKGSGEQYF. Here the CDR3 DNA reads TGTGCCAGCGGGAACAAGGGCTCGGGCGAGCAGTACTTC.

The gene calls are TRBV3-1 and TRBJ2-5, with 7 nucleotides matching TRBD1. Germline V gives CDR1 LGHDT, CDR2 YNNKEL (reference sequence). V shed 2 bases, J shed 1 base, and the junction held 7 bases outside the gene matches. The CDR3 is 16 amino acids. CDR3 DNA: TGTGCCAGCAGCCAACGTAGGGGGACAGTCCAAGAGACCCAGTACTTC. It specifies CASSQRRGTVQETQYF.

The V call is TRBV20-1, the J call TRBJ1-2; 10 positions match TRBD1. V gave up 5 bases and J gave up 6 bases; unmatched junction bases: 6. This CDR3 is built from 13 residues. The germline gives CDR1 DFQATT, CDR2 SNEGSKA (reference sequence). CDR3 in DNA: TGCAGTGCTCCTGACAGGGGGCGTGATGGCTACACCTTC. Its translation: CSAPDRGRDGYTF.

The chain has TRBV9 and TRBJ2-4; D unresolved. The J call may be incorrect, as the DNA end agrees better with TRBJ2-7. The CDR3 extends over 15 amino acids. Germline CDR1 SGDLS, CDR2 YYNGEE. CDR3 bases: TGTGCCAGCAGCAGGACGCTCCCGACCCCGCCCGAGCAGTACTTC. Protein: CASSRTLPTPPEQYF.

The chain employs TRBV2 and TRBJ1-2, with 8 positions matching TRBD1. Germline assignment: CDR1 SNHLY and CDR2 FYNNEI. The CDR3 runs 15 residues. Trimming at V came to 5 bases and at J to 8 bases, leaving 13 bases not matched to a gene. CDR3 protein: CASSSGQAAPRGYTF. The CDR3 DNA reads TGTGCCAGCAGTTCGGGACAGGCGGCCCCACGGGGCTACACCTTC.

Comment on this clonotype: A read error may explain this, as a much larger clone is one base away. The V gene is TRBV27, the J gene TRBJ2-3, with D hard to call. This CDR3 region has 13 residues. The V end was cut by 7 bases, the J end by 5 bases, with 13 bases between. Looked up from germline, CDR1 is MNHEY and CDR2 is SMNVEV (reference sequence). DNA for the CDR3: TGTGCCAGCAATTTCGTTTCGGGAGATACGCAGTATTTT. Translated: CASNFVSGDTQYF.

The chain employs TRBV7-9 and TRBJ2-1; D is uncertain. The germline V gene has CDR1 SEHNR and CDR2 FQNEAQ (reference sequence). The CDR3 covers 15 residues. Trimming shortened V by 4 bases and J by 4 bases, and 14 bases separated the two germline ends. The CDR3 loop reads CASSSDGVSYNEQFF. In DNA form, the CDR3 reads TGTGCCAGCAGCTCGGACGGAGTTTCGTACAATGAGCAGTTCTTC.

The V and J genes are TRBV7-9 and TRBJ2-1, with TRBD2 identical over 7 bases. Unmatched junction bases numbered 17, after V lost 1 base and J lost 5 bases. The CDR3 runs to 19 residues. Germline V lookup: CDR1 SEHNR, CDR2 FQNEAQ (reference sequence). The CDR3 DNA is TGTGCCAGCAGCTTAGTGGTTTTGCTAGCGGATCGGACCGACAATGAGCAGTTCTTC. Protein product: CASSLVVLLADRTDNEQFF.